The 8 T cell receptor beta chains below all came from one sample that was sequenced in a study of shared clonotypes between healthy human individuals. Profiled with immunoSEQ multiplex PCR; TCRdb holds only in-frame clones, not every one. There are some 2,000,000 clones in the sample; approximately 95% occur only once, and 0.13% lies in the top ten. The specimen sequenced was naive CD4+ T cells sorted from blood. Documented subset: CD45RA+ positively selected. These receptors all stem from a young man in good health.

The chain has TRBV7-2 and TRBJ1-2; 9 bases are a match to TRBD1. With V trimmed by 5 bases and J by 4 bases, 8 bases remained unmatched. Germline-derived CDR1 and CDR2 are SGHTA and FQGNSA. This CDR3 is built from 15 residues. The CDR3: CASSTPTGGGYGYTF. The DNA for the CDR3 is TGTGCCAGCAGCACACCGACAGGGGGAGGCTATGGCTACACCTTC.

The chain couples TRBV5-6 to TRBJ1-2; D not certain. The germline CDR1 and CDR2 sequences are SGHDT and YYEEEE. CDR3 length equals 13 residues. Deletions cut 1 base from V and 8 bases from J, with 12 bases between. The CDR3 sequence is CASSLTGRLGYTF. CDR3 nucleotide sequence: TGTGCCAGCAGCTTGACGGGTAGGCTAGGCTACACCTTC.

The rearrangement joins TRBV7-9 to TRBJ1-1, with no clear D. This CDR3 has 14 residues. Trimming pared 1 base from V and 5 bases from J, leaving 11 bases between. CDR1 is SEHNR and CDR2 is FQNEAQ in the germline V gene (reference sequence). The CDR3 nucleotides read TGTGCCAGCAGCTTAGGTGGCATACCGACTGAAGCTTTCTTT. Translated: CASSLGGIPTEAFF. Looking up the rest from reference TRBV7-9 and TRBJ1-1 gives the full variable domain: DTGVSQNPRHKITKRGQNVTFRCDPISEHNRLYWYRQTLGQGPEFLTYFQNEAQLEKSRLLSDRFSAERPKGSFSTLEIQRTEQGDSAMYLCASSLGGIPTEAFFGQGTRLTVV.

The chain joins TRBV18 to TRBJ2-2; no definite D call. The CDR3 contains 15 residues. The V end lost 0 bases, the J end lost 2 bases, and 7 bases lay between the germline ends. Germline CDR1 reads KGHSH; CDR2 reads LQKENI. The CDR3 is CASSPPKVNTGELFF. For the CDR3, the DNA is TGTGCCAGCTCACCACCGAAAGTCAACACCGGGGAGCTGTTTTTT.

This sequence joins TRBV2 and TRBJ1-6; TRBD1 aligns across 9 bases. The ends lost 6 bases at V and 5 bases at J; junction bases unmatched: 5. The CDR3 covers 15 residues. The germline gives CDR1 SNHLY, CDR2 FYNNEI. The CDR3 spells CASSVWTGDNSPLHF. CDR3 DNA sequence: TGTGCCAGCAGCGTTTGGACAGGGGATAATTCACCCCTCCACTTT. Looking up the rest from reference TRBV2 and TRBJ1-6 gives the full variable domain: EPEVTQTPSHQVTQMGQEVILRCVPISNHLYFYWYRQILGQKVEFLVSFYNNEISEKSEIFDDQFSVERPDGSNFTLKIRSTKLEDSAMYFCASSVWTGDNSPLHFGNGTRLTVT.

The chain uses TRBV6-1 and TRBJ1-5; the D is unclear. Germline CDR1 reads MNHNS; CDR2 reads SASEGT. The length of the CDR3 is 13 residues. V was pared by 5 bases and J by 3 bases, with 8 bases between. CDR3 sequence reads: CASSPANNQPQHF. The CDR3 DNA follows: TGTGCCAGCAGTCCGGCCAACAATCAGCCCCAGCATTTT.

The chain joins TRBV10-3 to TRBJ1-2; D remains unclear. Deletions cut 4 bases from V and 1 base from J, with 7 bases between. Germline assignment: CDR1 ENHRY and CDR2 SYGVKD. This CDR3 region has 13 residues. In DNA form, the CDR3 reads TGTGCCATCAGTGGCGACCATAACTATGGCTACACCTTC. This translates into CAISGDHNYGYTF.

This clone was seen once. In DNA, the CDR3 is TGTGCCAGCAGCCCAAAGGGGGGGAGCAATCAGCCCCAGCATTTT. Translation gives CASSPKGGSNQPQHF. V and J are TRBV11-2 and TRBJ1-5; D is perhaps TRBD1 (6 bases). Trimming pared 5 bases from V and 1 base from J, leaving 12 bases between. The CDR3 sequence is 15 residues long. The germline CDR1 and CDR2 sequences are SGHAT and FQNNGV.